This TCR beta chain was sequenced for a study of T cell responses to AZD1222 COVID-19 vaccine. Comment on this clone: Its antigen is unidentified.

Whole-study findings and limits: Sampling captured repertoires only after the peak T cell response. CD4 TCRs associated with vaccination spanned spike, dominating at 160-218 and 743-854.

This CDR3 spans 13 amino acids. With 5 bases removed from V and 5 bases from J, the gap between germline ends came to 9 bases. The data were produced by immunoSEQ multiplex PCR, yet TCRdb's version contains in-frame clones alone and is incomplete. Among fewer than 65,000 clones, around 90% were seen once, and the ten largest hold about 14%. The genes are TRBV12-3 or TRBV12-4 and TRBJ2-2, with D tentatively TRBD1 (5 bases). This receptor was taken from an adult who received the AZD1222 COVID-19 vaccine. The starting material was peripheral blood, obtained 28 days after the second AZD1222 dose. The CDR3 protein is CASSRPGTGELFF. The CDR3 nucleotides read TGTGCCAGCAGTCGACCAGGGACCGGGGAGCTGTTTTTT.